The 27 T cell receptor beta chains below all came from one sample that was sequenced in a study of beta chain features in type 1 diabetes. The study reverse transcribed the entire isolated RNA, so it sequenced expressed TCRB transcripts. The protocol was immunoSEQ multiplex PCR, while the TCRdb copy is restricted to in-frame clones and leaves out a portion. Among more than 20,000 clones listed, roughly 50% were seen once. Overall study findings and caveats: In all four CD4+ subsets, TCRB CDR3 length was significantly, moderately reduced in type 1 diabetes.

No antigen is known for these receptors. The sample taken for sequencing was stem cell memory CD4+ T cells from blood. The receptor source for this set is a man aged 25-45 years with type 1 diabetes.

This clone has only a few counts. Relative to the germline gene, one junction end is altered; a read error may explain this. CDR3 nucleotide sequence: TGCGCCAGCAGTCAAGCGGTTTCCGCTGGGGCCAACGTCCTGACTTTC. Protein product: CASSQAVSAGANVLTF. The chain links TRBV4-1 to TRBJ2-6; possible D gene TRBD2, 5 bases. CDR1 MGHRA and CDR2 YSYEKL come from the germline V gene. This CDR3 is built from 16 residues.

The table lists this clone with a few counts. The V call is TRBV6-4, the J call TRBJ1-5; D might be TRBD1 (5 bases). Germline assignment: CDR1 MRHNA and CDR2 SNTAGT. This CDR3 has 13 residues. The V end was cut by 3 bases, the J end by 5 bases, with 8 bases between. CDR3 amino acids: CASSEQGDQPQHF. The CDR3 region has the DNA TGTGCCAGCAGTGAGCAGGGCGATCAGCCCCAGCATTTT.

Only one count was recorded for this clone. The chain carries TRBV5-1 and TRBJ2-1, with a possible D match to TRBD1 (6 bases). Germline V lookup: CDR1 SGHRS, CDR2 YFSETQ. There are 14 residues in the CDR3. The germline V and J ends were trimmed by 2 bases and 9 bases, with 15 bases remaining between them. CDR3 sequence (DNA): TGCGCCAGCAGCTTCCCTGACAGGATGGGTGAGCAGTTCTTC. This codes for CASSFPDRMGEQFF.

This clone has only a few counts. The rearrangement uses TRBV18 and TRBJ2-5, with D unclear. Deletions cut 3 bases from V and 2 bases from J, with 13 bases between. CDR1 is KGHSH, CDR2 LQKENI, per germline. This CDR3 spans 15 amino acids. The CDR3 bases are TGTGCCAGCTCACCGGGTGTGGGCAGGCAAGAGACCCAGTACTTC. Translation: CASSPGVGRQETQYF.

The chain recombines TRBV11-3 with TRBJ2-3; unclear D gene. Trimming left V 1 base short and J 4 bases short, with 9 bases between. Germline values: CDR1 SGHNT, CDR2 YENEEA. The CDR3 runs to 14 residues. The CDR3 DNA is TGTGCCAGCAGCTTAGGAGGCCAACCAGATACGCAGTATTTT. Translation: CASSLGGQPDTQYF. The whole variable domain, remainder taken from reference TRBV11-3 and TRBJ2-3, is EAGVVQSPRYKIIEKKQPVAFWCNPISGHNTLYWYLQNLGQGPELLIRYENEEAVDDSQLPKDRFSAERLKGVDSTLKIQPAELGDSAVYLCASSLGGQPDTQYFGPGTRLTVL.

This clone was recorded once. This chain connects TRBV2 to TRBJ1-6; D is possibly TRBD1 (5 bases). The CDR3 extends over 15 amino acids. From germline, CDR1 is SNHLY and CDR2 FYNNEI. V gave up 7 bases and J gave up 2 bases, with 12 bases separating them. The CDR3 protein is CASNGLGAYNSPLHF. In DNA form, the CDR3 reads TGTGCCAGCAACGGGTTAGGGGCCTATAATTCACCCCTCCACTTT.

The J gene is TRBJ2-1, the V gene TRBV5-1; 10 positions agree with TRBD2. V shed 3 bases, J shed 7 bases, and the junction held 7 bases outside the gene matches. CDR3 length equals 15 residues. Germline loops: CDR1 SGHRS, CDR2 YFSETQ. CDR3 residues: CASSYLAGEVNEQFF. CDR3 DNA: TGCGCCAGCAGCTATCTAGCGGGAGAGGTAAATGAGCAGTTCTTC.

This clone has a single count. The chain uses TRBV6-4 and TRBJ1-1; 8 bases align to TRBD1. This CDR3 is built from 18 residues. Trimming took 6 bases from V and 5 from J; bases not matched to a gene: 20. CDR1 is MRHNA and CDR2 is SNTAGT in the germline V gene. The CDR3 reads CASSPFGQGVNSKTEAFF. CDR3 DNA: TGTGCCAGCAGCCCTTTTGGACAGGGAGTAAATTCTAAGACTGAAGCTTTCTTT.

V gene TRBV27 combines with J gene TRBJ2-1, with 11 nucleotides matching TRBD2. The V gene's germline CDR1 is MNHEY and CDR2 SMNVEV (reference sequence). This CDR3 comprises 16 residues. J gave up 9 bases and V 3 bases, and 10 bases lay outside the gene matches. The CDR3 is CASSFLTSGGESEQFF. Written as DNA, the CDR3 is TGTGCCAGCAGTTTCCTTACTAGCGGGGGAGAGAGTGAGCAGTTCTTC.

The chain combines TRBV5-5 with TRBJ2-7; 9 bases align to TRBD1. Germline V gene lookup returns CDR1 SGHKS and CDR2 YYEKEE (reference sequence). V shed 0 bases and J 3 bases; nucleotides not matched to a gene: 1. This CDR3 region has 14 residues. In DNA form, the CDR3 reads TGTGCCAGCAGCTTGGGGACAGGGGTCTACGAGCAGTACTTC. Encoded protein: CASSLGTGVYEQYF.

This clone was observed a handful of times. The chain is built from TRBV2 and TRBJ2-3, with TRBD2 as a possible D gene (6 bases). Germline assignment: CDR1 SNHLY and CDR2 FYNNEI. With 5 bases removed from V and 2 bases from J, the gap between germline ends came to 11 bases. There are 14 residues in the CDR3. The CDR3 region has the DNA TGTGCCAGCAGTAGCGGGTCTGTCACAGATACGCAGTATTTT. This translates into CASSSGSVTDTQYF.

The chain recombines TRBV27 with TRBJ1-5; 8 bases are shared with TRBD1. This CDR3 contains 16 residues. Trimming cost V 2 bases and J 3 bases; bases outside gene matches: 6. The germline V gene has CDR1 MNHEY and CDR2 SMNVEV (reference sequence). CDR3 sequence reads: CASSLGQGVANQPQHF. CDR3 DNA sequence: TGTGCCAGCAGTTTAGGACAGGGAGTCGCCAATCAGCCCCAGCATTTT.

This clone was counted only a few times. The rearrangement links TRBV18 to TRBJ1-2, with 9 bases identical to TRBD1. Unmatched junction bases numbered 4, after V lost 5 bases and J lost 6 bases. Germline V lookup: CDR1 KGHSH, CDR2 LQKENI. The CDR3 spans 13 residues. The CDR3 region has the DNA TGTGCCAGCTCAGGACAGGGGACGGATGGCTACACCTTC. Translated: CASSGQGTDGYTF. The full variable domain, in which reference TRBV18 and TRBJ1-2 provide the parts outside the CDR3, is NAGVMQNPRHLVRRRGQEARLRCSPMKGHSHVYWYRQLPEEGLKFMVYLQKENIIDESGMPKERFSAEFPKEGPSILRIQQVVRGDSAAYFCASSGQGTDGYTFGSGTRLTVV.

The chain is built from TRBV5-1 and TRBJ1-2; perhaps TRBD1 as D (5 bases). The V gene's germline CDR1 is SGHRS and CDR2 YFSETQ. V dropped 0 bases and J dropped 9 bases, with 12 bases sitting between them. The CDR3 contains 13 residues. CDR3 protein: CASSLERGTRYTF. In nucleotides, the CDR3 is TGCGCCAGCAGCTTGGAAAGGGGTACTCGCTACACCTTC.

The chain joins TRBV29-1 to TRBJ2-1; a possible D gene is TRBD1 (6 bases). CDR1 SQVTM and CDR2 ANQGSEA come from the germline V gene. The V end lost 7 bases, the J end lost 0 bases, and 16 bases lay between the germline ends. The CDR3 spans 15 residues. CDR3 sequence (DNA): TGCAGCGCAACGGGACACCAGAGCTCCTACAATGAGCAGTTCTTC. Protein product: CSATGHQSSYNEQFF.

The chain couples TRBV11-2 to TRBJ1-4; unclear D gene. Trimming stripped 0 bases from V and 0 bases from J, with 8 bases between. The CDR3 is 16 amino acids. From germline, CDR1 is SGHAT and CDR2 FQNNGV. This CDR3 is CASSLDGRSTNEKLFF. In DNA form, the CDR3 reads TGTGCCAGCAGCTTAGATGGCAGATCAACTAATGAAAAACTGTTTTTT.

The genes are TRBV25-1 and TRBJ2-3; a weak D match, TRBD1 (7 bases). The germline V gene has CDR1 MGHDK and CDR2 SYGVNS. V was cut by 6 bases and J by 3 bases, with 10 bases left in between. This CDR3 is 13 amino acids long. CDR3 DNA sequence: TGTGCCAGCAGCAGGGGGGTTACAGATACGCAGTATTTT. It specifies CASSRGVTDTQYF.

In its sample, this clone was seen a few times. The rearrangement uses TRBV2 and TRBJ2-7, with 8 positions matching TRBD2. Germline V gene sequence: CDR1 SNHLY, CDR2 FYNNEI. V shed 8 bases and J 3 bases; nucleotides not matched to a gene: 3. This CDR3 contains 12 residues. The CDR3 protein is CASVSGSYEQYF. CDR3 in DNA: TGTGCCAGCGTCAGCGGGAGCTACGAGCAGTACTTC.

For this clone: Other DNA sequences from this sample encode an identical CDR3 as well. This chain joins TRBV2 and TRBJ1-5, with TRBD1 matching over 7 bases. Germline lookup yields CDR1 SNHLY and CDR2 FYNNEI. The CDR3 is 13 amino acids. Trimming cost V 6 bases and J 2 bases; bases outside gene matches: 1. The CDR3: CASSGQGNQPQHF. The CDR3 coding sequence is TGTGCCAGCAGCGGACAGGGCAATCAGCCCCAGCATTTT.

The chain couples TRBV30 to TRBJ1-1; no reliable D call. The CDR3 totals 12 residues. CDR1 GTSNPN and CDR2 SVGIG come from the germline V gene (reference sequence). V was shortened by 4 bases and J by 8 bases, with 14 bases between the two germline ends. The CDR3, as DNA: TGTGCCTGGACCCGGAACCAACTAGAAGCTTTCTTT. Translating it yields CAWTRNQLEAFF.

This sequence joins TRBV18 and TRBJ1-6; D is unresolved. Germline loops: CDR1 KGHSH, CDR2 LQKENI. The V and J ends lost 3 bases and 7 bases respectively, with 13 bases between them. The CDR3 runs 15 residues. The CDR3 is CASSPGAGGNSPLHF. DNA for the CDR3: TGTGCCAGCTCACCTGGAGCCGGCGGCAATTCACCCCTCCACTTT.

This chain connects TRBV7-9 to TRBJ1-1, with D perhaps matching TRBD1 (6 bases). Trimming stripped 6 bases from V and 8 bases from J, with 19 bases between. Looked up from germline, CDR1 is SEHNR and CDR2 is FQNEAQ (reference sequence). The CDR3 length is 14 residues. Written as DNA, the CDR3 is TGTGCCAGCAGTCCCCTCCCGGGGCAGGGGGAAGCTTTCTTT. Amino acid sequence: CASSPLPGQGEAFF.

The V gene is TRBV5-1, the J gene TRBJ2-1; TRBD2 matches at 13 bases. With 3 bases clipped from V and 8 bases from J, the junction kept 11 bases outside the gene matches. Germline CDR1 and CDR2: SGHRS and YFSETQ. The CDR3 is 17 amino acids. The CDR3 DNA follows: TGCGCCAGCAGCTCTCTCCCGGGACTAGCGGGAATCTATGAGCAGTTCTTC. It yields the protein CASSSLPGLAGIYEQFF.

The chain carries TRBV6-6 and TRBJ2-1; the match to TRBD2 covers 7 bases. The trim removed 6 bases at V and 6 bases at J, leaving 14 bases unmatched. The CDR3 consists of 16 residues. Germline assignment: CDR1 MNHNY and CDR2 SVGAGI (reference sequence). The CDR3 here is CASRALVGGPINEQFF. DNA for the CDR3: TGTGCCAGCAGAGCCCTAGTGGGAGGGCCAATCAATGAGCAGTTCTTC.

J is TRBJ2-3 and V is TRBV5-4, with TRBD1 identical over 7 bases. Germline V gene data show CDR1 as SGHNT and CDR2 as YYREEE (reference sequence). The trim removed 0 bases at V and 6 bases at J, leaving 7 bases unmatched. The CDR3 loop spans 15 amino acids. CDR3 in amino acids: CASSLGPGQRDTQYF. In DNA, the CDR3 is TGTGCCAGCAGCTTGGGCCCGGGACAGCGCGATACGCAGTATTTT.

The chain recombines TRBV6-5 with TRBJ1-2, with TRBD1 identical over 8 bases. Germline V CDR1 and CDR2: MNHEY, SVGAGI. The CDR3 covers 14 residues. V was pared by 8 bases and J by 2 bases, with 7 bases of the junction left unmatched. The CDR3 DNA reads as TGTGCCAGCGGTCGGACAGGGATGAACTATGGCTACACCTTC. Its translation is CASGRTGMNYGYTF.

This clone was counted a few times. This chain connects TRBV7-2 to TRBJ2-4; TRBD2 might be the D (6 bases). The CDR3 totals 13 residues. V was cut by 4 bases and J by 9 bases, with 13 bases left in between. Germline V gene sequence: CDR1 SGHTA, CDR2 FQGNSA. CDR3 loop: CASSSGERSIQYF. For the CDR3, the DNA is TGTGCCAGCAGCTCGGGGGAGCGTAGCATTCAGTACTTC.